This is a list of T cell receptor beta chains from one sample in a study of blood T cells in healthy people across ages. MiXCR was run by TCRdb on the 5' RACE reads, yielding one entry per CDR3 protein. This sample has around 1.5 million distinct CDR3 sequences; 45% to 70% occur once, and the top ten carry over 5.5%. The sequencing sample was made of blood. The receptors were gathered from a man aged 18 to 29 in good health. CDR3s include the opening cysteine and the closing phenylalanine or tryptophan. D genes are given only for firm matches. Expanded clones are given a class, and other clones once, few, many or no size at all.

v_gene	j_gene	abundance	d_gene	CDR3nt	CDR3aa
TRBV10-3	TRBJ2-7	.	.	TGTGCCATCAGTGAGTCGATTTTAAACCCCCACGAGCAGTACTTC	CAISESILNPHEQYF
TRBV29-1	TRBJ2-7	.	TRBD1	TGCAGCGTTGATGGGACAGGGGACCCCTACGAGCAGTACTTC	CSVDGTGDPYEQYF
TRBV11-3	TRBJ2-7	.	TRBD2	TGTACCAGCAGCTCCTCTAGCGGGAGCCGATACAATGAGCAGTACTTC	CTSSSSSGSRYNEQYF
TRBV4-1	TRBJ1-2	.	.	TGCGCCAGCAGCCAAGGGATGCAGGGGACCTATGGCTACACCTTC	CASSQGMQGTYGYTF
TRBV25-1	TRBJ2-1	.	.	TGTGCCAGCAGAGACTCGGGCTCCCAGCAGTTCTTC	CASRDSGSQQFF
TRBV27	TRBJ1-1	.	.	TGTGCCAGCAGTCTTCAGATGAACACTGAAGTTTTCTTT	CASSLQMNTEVFF
TRBV4-1	TRBJ1-4	.	TRBD1	TGCGCCAGCAGCCAAGGTCGGATGCGGGACAGGGGTGTAGGAAAACTGTTTTTT	CASSQGRMRDRGVGKLFF
TRBV7-2	TRBJ1-2	.	.	TGTGCCAGCAGCCAAGCAGGGCTCGAAGGTGGCTACACCTTC	CASSQAGLEGGYTF
TRBV28	TRBJ2-7	many	TRBD2	TGTGCCAGCAGTTTTATGCGGGGGGTTTACGAGCAGTACTTC	CASSFMRGVYEQYF
TRBV28	TRBJ2-5	.	.	TGTGCCAGCAGTCTGACTCCGGGTATACACAATGAGCAGTACTTC	CASSLTPGIHNEQYF
TRBV20-1	TRBJ2-7	many	.	TGCAGTGCTAGACAGGGTGGTTACGAGCAGTACTTC	CSARQGGYEQYF